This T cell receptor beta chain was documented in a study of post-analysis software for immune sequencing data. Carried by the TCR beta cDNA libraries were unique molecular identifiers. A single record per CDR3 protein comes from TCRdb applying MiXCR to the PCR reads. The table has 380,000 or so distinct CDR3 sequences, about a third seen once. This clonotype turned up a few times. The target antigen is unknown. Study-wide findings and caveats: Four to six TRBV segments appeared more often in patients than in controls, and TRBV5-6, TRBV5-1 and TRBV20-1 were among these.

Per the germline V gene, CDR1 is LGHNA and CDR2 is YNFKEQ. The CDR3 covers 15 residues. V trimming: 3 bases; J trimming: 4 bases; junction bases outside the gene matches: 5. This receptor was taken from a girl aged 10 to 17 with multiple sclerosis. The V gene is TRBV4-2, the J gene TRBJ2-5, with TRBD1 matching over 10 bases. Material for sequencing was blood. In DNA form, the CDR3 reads TGTGCCAGCAGCCAGGGACAGGGGTCTTCAGAGACCCAGTACTTC. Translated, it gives CASSQGQGSSETQYF.